The next 15 T cell receptor beta chains were all read from a single sample in a study of T cell repertoires in cytomegalovirus infection. TCRdb ran MiXCR on the reads and lists one entry per CDR3 protein. The profile shows 450,000 to 600,000 distinct CDR3 sequences, approximately 10% of them singletons. Sequenced input: PBMCs. Receptors were obtained from a human donor in good health (CMV status not recorded). Some clones in this sample may be carry-over from other donors' samples.

This clonotype has a count of ten or more. The chain joins TRBV7-2 to TRBJ1-4; D not certain. The germline gives CDR1 SGHTA, CDR2 FQGNSA. Deletions cut 5 bases from V and 2 bases from J, with 9 bases between. CDR3 length: 14 amino acids. The CDR3 loop is CASSLIGTNEKLFF. CDR3 nucleotides: TGTGCCAGCAGCCTTATCGGCACTAATGAAAAACTGTTTTTT.

The gene calls are TRBV19 and TRBJ2-7, with D unresolved. Germline V gene lookup returns CDR1 LNHDA and CDR2 SQIVND (reference sequence). V was shortened by 3 bases and J by 6 bases, with 12 bases between the two germline ends. The CDR3 is 13 residues long. CDR3 protein: CASSIATLGEQYF. The CDR3 coding sequence is TGTGCCAGTAGTATTGCCACATTGGGCGAGCAGTACTTC.

This clonotype was counted a few times. The chain has TRBV19 and TRBJ2-5; 9 bases are shared with TRBD2. The V gene's germline CDR1 is LNHDA and CDR2 SQIVND (reference sequence). There are 14 residues in the CDR3. With V trimmed by 3 bases and J by 5 bases, 4 bases remained unmatched. DNA for the CDR3: TGTGCCAGTAGTATTGGACTAGCGTTTGAGACCCAGTACTTC. Encoded protein: CASSIGLAFETQYF.

This clonotype was counted many times. This chain joins TRBV20-1 and TRBJ2-7; 12 positions match TRBD2. Trimming at V came to 3 bases and at J to 5 bases, leaving 2 bases not matched to a gene. The V gene's germline CDR1 is DFQATT and CDR2 SNEGSKA (reference sequence). CDR3 length: 13 residues. The CDR3 region is CSARTSGRDEQYF. In nucleotides, the CDR3 is TGCAGTGCTAGGACTAGCGGGAGAGACGAGCAGTACTTC.

The CDR3 region is CASSLAKPQHF. For the CDR3, the DNA is TGTGCCAGCAGCTTGGCGAAGCCCCAGCATTTT. V gene TRBV5-5 combines with J gene TRBJ1-5; D not certain. The germline CDR1 and CDR2 sequences are SGHKS and YYEKEE (reference sequence). The CDR3 consists of 11 residues. Trimming shortened V by 0 bases and J by 8 bases, and 3 bases separated the two germline ends.

This clonotype was seen only a few times. This sequence joins TRBV27 and TRBJ2-2; TRBD2 matches 13 bases. Germline lookup yields CDR1 MNHEY and CDR2 SMNVEV (reference sequence). The CDR3 is 16 residues long. V lost 7 bases to trimming and J lost 8 bases; unmatched junction nucleotides: 10. CDR3 in amino acids: CASTLLAGGDGGELFF. DNA of the CDR3: TGTGCCAGCACCCTACTAGCGGGAGGGGACGGGGGGGAGCTGTTTTTT.

This clonotype was seen at least ten times. This chain uses TRBV28 with TRBJ2-4; TRBD1 aligns across 7 bases. The germline V gene encodes CDR1 MDHEN and CDR2 SYDVKM. The CDR3 is 18 amino acids. After removal of 3 bases from V and 3 bases from J, the junction contained 14 bases not matched to a gene. CDR3 residues: CASSFSTRGISDKNIQYF. The CDR3 DNA reads as TGTGCCAGCAGTTTCTCAACCAGGGGGATCTCGGACAAAAACATTCAGTACTTC. The whole variable domain, filled in from reference TRBV28 and TRBJ2-4, reads DVKVTQSSRYLVKRTGEKVFLECVQDMDHENMFWYRQDPGLGLRLIYFSYDVKMKEKGDIPEGYSVSREKKERFSLILESASTNQTSMYLCASSFSTRGISDKNIQYFGAGTRLSVL.

The gene calls are TRBV4-2 and TRBJ2-2; a possible D gene is TRBD2 (6 bases). V lost 2 bases and J 7 bases, leaving 8 bases between the germline ends. This CDR3 has 13 residues. Germline CDR1 is LGHNA and CDR2 is YNFKEQ. The CDR3 DNA sequence: TGTGCCAGCAGCCAACCTAGCGTCGGGGAGCTGTTTTTT. This sequence encodes CASSQPSVGELFF.

This clonotype was seen more than once but under ten times. V usage is TRBV5-4 and J usage is TRBJ1-2; no firm D call. CDR3 length: 14 residues. Trimming took off 2 bases at V and 3 bases at J, with 11 bases between the two ends. The germline V gene encodes CDR1 SGHNT and CDR2 YYREEE (reference sequence). CDR3 in amino acids: CASSLRTVDYGYTF. The CDR3 DNA follows: TGTGCCAGCAGCTTACGGACGGTGGACTATGGCTACACCTTC. Supplemented by reference TRBV5-4 and TRBJ1-2, the full variable domain reads ETGVTQSPTHLIKTRGQQVTLRCSSQSGHNTVSWYQQALGQGPQFIFQYYREEENGRGNFPPRFSGLQFPNYSSELNVNALELDDSALYLCASSLRTVDYGYTFGSGTRLTVV.

The chain has TRBV30 and TRBJ1-5; D is unresolved. The CDR3 loop spans 13 amino acids. From germline, CDR1 is GTSNPN and CDR2 SVGIG (reference sequence). V lost 0 bases and J lost 7, with 10 bases in between. The CDR3 DNA sequence: TGTGCCTGGAGTGTACAGTCGGACCAGCCCCAGCATTTT. It translates to CAWSVQSDQPQHF.

Many counts were recorded for this clonotype. The junction differs from germline at one of its ends, possibly a read error. The genes are TRBV11-2 and TRBJ2-4, with 10 positions matching TRBD1. Germline CDR1 and CDR2: SGHAT and FQNNGV. This CDR3 contains 13 residues. The CDR3 region has the DNA TGTGCCAGCAGCTTAGATCGGGGACAGGGGATACACTTC. It yields the protein CASSLDRGQGIHF.

About this clonotype: A read error is possible here, since a much larger clone lies one base away. The V and J genes are TRBV28 and TRBJ2-7; the D is unclear. V was shortened by 10 bases and J by 3 bases, with 10 bases between the two germline ends. The germline gives CDR1 MDHEN, CDR2 SYDVKM. CDR3 size: 11 residues. CDR3 DNA: TGTGCCAACAGCCCGCACTACGAGCAGTACTTC. Residues: CANSPHYEQYF.

There are a few counts of this clonotype. The CDR3 nucleotides read TGCAGCGTTGAAGGGAGGACTGAAGCTTTCTTT. As protein: CSVEGRTEAFF. The rearrangement links TRBV29-1 to TRBJ1-1; D is uncertain. Germline V gene lookup returns CDR1 SQVTM and CDR2 ANQGSEA. The CDR3 extends over 11 amino acids. V lost 1 base to trimming and J lost 5 bases, with 5 bases between them.

This clonotype was counted many times. The chain has TRBV28 and TRBJ1-4, with TRBD1 identical over 7 bases. Unmatched junction bases numbered 11, after V lost 6 bases and J lost 1 base. The germline gives CDR1 MDHEN, CDR2 SYDVKM. This CDR3 is built from 17 residues. The CDR3: CASSPGQELITNEKLFF. CDR3 nucleotide sequence: TGTGCCAGCAGCCCCGGACAGGAGTTAATAACTAATGAAAAACTGTTTTTT.

This clonotype was seen a few times. The chain uses TRBV12-3 or TRBV12-4 and TRBJ2-2; tentative D call: TRBD2 (6 bases). The CDR3 is 15 amino acids. Trimming shortened V by 3 bases and J by 7 bases, and 15 bases separated the two germline ends. The CDR3 loop is CASSFERLVGGELFF. The DNA of the CDR3 is TGTGCCAGCAGTTTTGAGAGACTAGTTGGCGGGGAGCTGTTTTTT.